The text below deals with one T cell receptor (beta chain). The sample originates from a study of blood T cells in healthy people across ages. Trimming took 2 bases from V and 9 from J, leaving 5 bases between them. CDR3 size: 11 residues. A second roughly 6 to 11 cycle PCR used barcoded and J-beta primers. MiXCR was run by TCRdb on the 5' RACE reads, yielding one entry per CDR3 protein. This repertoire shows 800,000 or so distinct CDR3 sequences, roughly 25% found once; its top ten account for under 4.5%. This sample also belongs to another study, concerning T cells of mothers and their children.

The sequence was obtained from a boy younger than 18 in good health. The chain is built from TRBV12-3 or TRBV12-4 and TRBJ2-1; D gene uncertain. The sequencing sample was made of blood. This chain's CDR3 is CASSLRLEQFF. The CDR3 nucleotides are TGTGCCAGCAGTTTAAGGCTTGAGCAGTTCTTC.